The 23 T cell receptor beta chains listed next were all sequenced from one sample in a study of blood T cells in healthy people across ages. Sample-barcoded 5' priming and a J-beta primer mix drove a second PCR of about 6 to 11 cycles. From the 5' RACE reads, TCRdb called clonotypes with MiXCR, one entry per CDR3 protein. The sample lists some 900,000 distinct CDR3 sequences; around 46% were seen once. The sequencing input was blood. The receptors were gathered from a man in his thirties or forties in good health.

The J gene is TRBJ1-5, the V gene TRBV12-3 or TRBV12-4; D perhaps matches TRBD1 (5 bases). The CDR3 loop spans 15 amino acids. V was clipped by 3 bases and J by 2 bases, with 11 bases between them. Here the CDR3 DNA reads TGTGCCAGCAGTTTCCAGGGTACGGGCAATCAGCCCCAGCATTTT. Protein sequence: CASSFQGTGNQPQHF.

Note on this clonotype: A clone one base away is much larger, so this may be a read error. V gene TRBV5-1 combines with J gene TRBJ2-7, with D possibly matching TRBD1 (6 bases). Germline V lookup: CDR1 SGHRS, CDR2 YFSETQ. The CDR3 length is 15 residues. V was pared by 1 base and J by 7 bases, with 18 bases between. CDR3 residues: CASSLTGMDFNEQYF. The CDR3 nucleotides read TGCGCCAGCAGCTTGACAGGGATGGACTTCAATGAGCAGTACTTC.

The chain uses TRBV5-8 and TRBJ1-1; D call uncertain. The CDR3 extends over 15 amino acids. Germline V CDR1 and CDR2: SGHTS, YDEGEE. V dropped 4 bases and J dropped 1 base, with 14 bases sitting between them. In nucleotides, the CDR3 is TGTGCCAGCAGCCCCCGTGCAAGGAGGAACACTGAAGCTTTCTTT. This codes for CASSPRARRNTEAFF. Variable domain in full (rest from reference TRBV5-8 and TRBJ1-1): EAGVTQSPTHLIKTRGQQATLRCSPISGHTSVYWYQQALGLGLQFLLWYDEGEERNRGNFPPRFSGRQFPNYSSELNVNALELEDSALYLCASSPRARRNTEAFFGQGTRLTVV.

The gene calls are TRBV5-1 and TRBJ2-5; possible D gene TRBD1, 6 bases. Trimming stripped 7 bases from V and 3 bases from J, with 19 bases between. The germline V gene encodes CDR1 SGHRS and CDR2 YFSETQ. This CDR3 has 15 amino acids. CDR3 sequence reads: CASCEGDLGEETQYF. The CDR3 region has the DNA TGCGCCAGCTGCGAGGGGGATTTGGGTGAAGAGACCCAGTACTTC.

This sequence joins TRBV6-6 and TRBJ2-7; 7 positions agree with TRBD1. Germline trimming cut 5 bases from V and 2 bases from J; bases unmatched to any gene: 6. Germline assignment: CDR1 MNHNY and CDR2 SVGAGI (reference sequence). The CDR3 runs 14 residues. In DNA form, the CDR3 reads TGTGCCAGCAGTCGACCGGGACAGCCCTACGAGCAGTACTTC. Translating gives CASSRPGQPYEQYF.

The chain has TRBV5-8 and TRBJ2-3; no reliable D call. The CDR3 extends over 16 amino acids. Trimming stripped 0 bases from V and 1 base from J, with 12 bases between. The V gene's germline CDR1 is SGHTS and CDR2 YDEGEE. CDR3 sequence: CASSLAVGPGTDTQYF. In DNA, the CDR3 is TGTGCCAGCAGCTTGGCGGTGGGCCCGGGCACAGATACGCAGTATTTT.

This clonotype was detected ten times or more. V gene TRBV10-3 combines with J gene TRBJ2-7; D tentatively fits TRBD1 or TRBD2 (5 bases each). Deletions cut 10 bases from V and 3 bases from J, with 10 bases between. CDR1 is ENHRY and CDR2 is SYGVKD in the germline V gene. The CDR3 is made up of 11 amino acids. CDR3 in amino acids: CATRDGYEQYF. CDR3 nucleotide sequence: TGTGCCACCCGGGACGGCTACGAGCAGTACTTC.

The J gene is TRBJ2-3, the V gene TRBV18, with 10 bases that match TRBD2. The CDR3 runs 17 residues. J was trimmed by 1 base and V by 1 base; bases with no gene match: 5. Germline assignment: CDR1 KGHSH and CDR2 LQKENI. The CDR3 DNA reads as TGTGCCAGCTCACCACGAAGCACTAGCGGGGGCACAGATACGCAGTATTTT. Its protein is CASSPRSTSGGTDTQYF.

This chain uses TRBV20-1 with TRBJ1-5, with D possibly being TRBD1 (5 bases). The CDR3 runs 16 residues. Trimming took 0 bases from V and 2 from J, leaving 14 bases between them. The germline V gene encodes CDR1 DFQATT and CDR2 SNEGSKA (reference sequence). In nucleotides, the CDR3 is TGCAGTGCTAGAGATTTCCAGGGCCGAGGCAATCAGCCCCAGCATTTT. As protein: CSARDFQGRGNQPQHF.

This rearrangement joins TRBV7-2 to TRBJ2-1, with D possibly matching TRBD1 (7 bases). V lost 3 bases, J lost 10 bases, and 13 bases lay in between. Germline V gives CDR1 SGHTA, CDR2 FQGNSA. The CDR3 runs to 13 residues. DNA for the CDR3: TGTGCCAGCAGCTTCCAGGGGGGCGGAGAGCAGTTCTTC. Translation gives CASSFQGGGEQFF.

V and J are TRBV2 and TRBJ2-7, with no clear D. The length of the CDR3 is 12 residues. The V and J ends lost 3 bases and 3 bases respectively, with 6 bases between them. Germline loops: CDR1 SNHLY, CDR2 FYNNEI. The CDR3 coding sequence is TGTGCCAGCAGTGACAAAAACTACGAGCAGTACTTC. It encodes CASSDKNYEQYF.

This chain joins TRBV20-1 and TRBJ1-2, with D hard to call. Trimming cost V 6 bases and J 2 bases, with 13 bases left between them. This CDR3 has 13 amino acids. Germline CDR1 reads DFQATT; CDR2 reads SNEGSKA (reference sequence). The CDR3 loop is CSAPPAPNYGYTF. CDR3 DNA: TGCAGTGCCCCCCCAGCTCCCAACTATGGCTACACCTTC.

This sequence joins TRBV27 and TRBJ1-1; a possible D gene is TRBD1 (5 bases). The CDR3 is 18 amino acids. V was shortened by 4 bases and J by 1 base, with 22 bases between the two germline ends. CDR1 is MNHEY and CDR2 is SMNVEV in the germline V gene (reference sequence). CDR3 sequence (DNA): TGTGCCAGCAGTTCGAACCCCCTGGCAGAGGGACCGAACACTGAAGCTTTCTTT. It specifies CASSSNPLAEGPNTEAFF.

This clonotype was detected a few times. This chain joins TRBV6-1 and TRBJ2-4; D is unclear. The end of the DNA aligns better with TRBJ2-7, so the J call may be wrong. Germline-derived CDR1 and CDR2 are MNHNS and SASEGT. The CDR3 has 12 amino acids. DNA of the CDR3: TGTGCCAGCACATTGGAGTTCCACGAGCAGTACTTC. It specifies CASTLEFHEQYF.

This clonotype was counted ten times or more. The gene calls are TRBV29-1 and TRBJ2-3; possibly TRBD2 for D (5 bases). The V gene lost 5 bases and the J gene lost 1 base, with 13 bases spanning the gap. Germline-derived CDR1 and CDR2 are SQVTM and ANQGSEA. The length of the CDR3 is 14 residues. CDR3 amino acids: CSVPPWGGTDTQYF. The CDR3 nucleotides read TGCAGCGTTCCCCCCTGGGGAGGCACAGATACGCAGTATTTT.

This rearrangement joins TRBV6-2 or TRBV6-3 to TRBJ2-1; D may be TRBD1 or TRBD2 (5 bases each). The CDR3 extends over 14 amino acids. V was trimmed by 5 bases and J by 5 bases, leaving 13 bases between them. Germline V gene sequence: CDR1 MNHEY, CDR2 SVGEGT. CDR3 protein: CASSLYRDDNEQFF. For the CDR3, the DNA is TGTGCCAGCAGTCTATACCGGGACGACAATGAGCAGTTCTTC.

This clonotype was observed a handful of times. The gene calls are TRBV15 and TRBJ2-5; D not certain. The last part of the DNA fits TRBJ2-7 better; the J call may be wrong. Germline V gene lookup returns CDR1 LNHNV and CDR2 YYDKDF (reference sequence). The CDR3 is made up of 15 amino acids. CDR3 loop: CATSRDDSGPYEQYF. The DNA for the CDR3 is TGTGCCACCAGCAGAGATGATTCGGGCCCCTACGAGCAGTACTTC.

This clonotype was detected only a few times. The J gene is TRBJ2-6, the V gene TRBV4-3; no reliable D call. The ends were cut back, 0 bases at V and 0 bases at J, with 6 bases in the middle. Germline V gene data show CDR1 as LGHNA and CDR2 as YSLEER. The length of the CDR3 is 16 residues. The CDR3 DNA follows: TGCGCCAGCAGCCAAGAGATGCACTCTGGGGCCAACGTCCTGACTTTC. Translating it yields CASSQEMHSGANVLTF.

This clonotype was seen more than once but under ten times. The rearrangement joins TRBV29-1 to TRBJ1-2; the match to TRBD1 covers 7 bases. After removal of 3 bases from V and 8 bases from J, the junction contained 6 bases not matched to a gene. Germline CDR1 is SQVTM and CDR2 is ANQGSEA. The length of the CDR3 is 12 residues. The CDR3 reads CSVDEGARGYTF. Here the CDR3 DNA reads TGCAGCGTTGATGAGGGGGCTAGGGGCTACACCTTC.

The chain links TRBV3-1 to TRBJ1-1; D gene ambiguous. Trimming removed 0 bases at V and 0 bases at J, with 8 bases between. CDR1 and CDR2 (germline): LGHDT, YNNKEL (reference sequence). This CDR3 has 15 residues. Written as DNA, the CDR3 is TGTGCCAGCAGCCAAGAGGCCACGATGAACACTGAAGCTTTCTTT. Protein product: CASSQEATMNTEAFF.

This chain connects TRBV10-3 to TRBJ2-3; 12 positions agree with TRBD2. This CDR3 has 17 residues. Germline trimming cut 0 bases from V and 2 bases from J; bases unmatched to any gene: 3. Germline-derived CDR1 and CDR2 are ENHRY and SYGVKD. The CDR3: CAISESTSGSSTDTQYF. CDR3 bases: TGTGCCATCAGTGAGTCGACTAGCGGGAGCTCCACAGATACGCAGTATTTT.

For this clonotype: A read error may produce the germline difference seen at one junction end. The V call is TRBV6-2 or TRBV6-3, the J call TRBJ2-7; D not certain. Per the germline V gene, CDR1 is MNHEY and CDR2 is SVGEGT. CDR3 length: 13 amino acids. The chain's CDR3 is CAGSFDITYEQYF. As DNA, the CDR3 is TGTGCCGGCAGCTTCGACATTACCTACGAGCAGTACTTC.

In its sample, this clonotype was seen a few times. V and J are TRBV3-1 and TRBJ2-7, with 8 nucleotides matching TRBD1. Germline V gives CDR1 LGHDT, CDR2 YNNKEL (reference sequence). The CDR3 extends over 15 amino acids. V gave up 4 bases and J gave up 4 bases; unmatched junction bases: 9. The CDR3 nucleotides are TGTGCCAGCAGCCTCGACAGGGGTTTTTTGTACGAGCAGTACTTC. Its protein is CASSLDRGFLYEQYF.